This T cell receptor beta chain is from a study of response to subunit inactivated influenza vaccine. As for this clonotype: Its antigen is unidentified.

Study conclusions and caveats: There was a suggestion from the authors that each seasonal influenza vaccination recruits few new T cells.

The V gene end was trimmed by 4 bases and the J gene end by 5 bases; junction bases not matched to a gene: 6. The CDR3 extends over 14 amino acids. The V gene's germline CDR1 is SEHNR and CDR2 FQNEAQ (reference sequence). TCRdb redid the calling of the RT-PCR reads with MiXCR, one entry per CDR3 protein. The data show 400,000 to 550,000 distinct CDR3 sequences, roughly 23% seen once. The V call is TRBV7-9, the J call TRBJ2-5, with TRBD1 identical over 8 bases. The receptor comes from a middle-aged man who received an inactivated influenza vaccine. The specimen was CD4+ T cells sorted from PBMCs, collected roughly 5 days after vaccination. DNA for the CDR3: TGTGCCAGCAGCTCCAGGGGGCGCGAGGAGACCCAGTACTTC. This translates into CASSSRGREETQYF.